These T cell receptor beta chains were read from a single sample in a study of blood T cell repertoires in COVID-19. Clones were sequenced by immunoSEQ multiplex PCR, and TCRdb holds only the in-frame ones, with some missing. The repertoire holds around 270,000 clones, with roughly 84% as singletons. The sample was peripheral blood. The receptor source for this set is a human donor with COVID-19, enrolled during active disease. The donor label of this sample is uncertain. Both conserved end residues are part of each CDR3. The D gene is left open where the match is weak. Clone size, where shown, is once, few, many, or a class for clones that have expanded.

cdr3_aa,cdr3_nt,v_call,d_call,j_call,clone_size
CASSLGGGNTEAFF,TGTGCCAGCAGCTTAGGCGGGGGGAACACTGAAGCTTTCTTT,TRBV11-2,NA,TRBJ1-1,few
CASSLDPGPETQYF,TGTGCCAGCAGCTTAGATCCCGGTCCCGAGACCCAGTACTTC,TRBV11-2,NA,TRBJ2-5,NA
CSVQEPNQPQHF,TGCAGCGTACAGGAACCTAATCAGCCCCAGCATTTT,TRBV29-1,NA,TRBJ1-5,NA
CAWRSGGGQPQHF,TGTGCCTGGAGATCGGGGGGAGGTCAGCCCCAGCATTTT,TRBV30,NA,TRBJ1-5,NA
CASSPRGDEKLFF,TGCGCCAGCAGCCCCCGCGGGGACGAAAAACTGTTTTTT,TRBV5-1,NA,TRBJ1-4,NA
CASSAQPGLEGYNEQFF,TGTGCCAGCAGCGCCCAACCGGGACTTGAGGGCTACAATGAGCAGTTCTTC,TRBV7-2,NA,TRBJ2-1,once
CASAGITDTQYF,TGTGCCAGCGCGGGGATCACAGATACGCAGTATTTT,TRBV6-5,NA,TRBJ2-3,once
CASQNQAKDTDTQYF,TGTGCCAGCCAGAATCAGGCCAAGGACACAGATACGCAGTATTTT,TRBV7-9,NA,TRBJ2-3,NA
CASSLAGQNTEAFF,TGTGCCAGCAGCTTAGCAGGGCAAAACACTGAAGCTTTCTTT,TRBV11-3,NA,TRBJ1-1,NA
CASSYSDGEGAFF,TGTGCCAGCAGTTACTCGGACGGGGAGGGAGCTTTCTTT,TRBV6-5,NA,TRBJ1-1,NA
CSATRLDEQYF,TGCAGTGCAACACGACTAGACGAGCAGTACTTC,TRBV20-1,NA,TRBJ2-7,NA
CASSQGAMGTEAFF,TGTGCCAGCTCCCAGGGGGCGATGGGGACTGAAGCTTTCTTT,TRBV6-5,TRBD1,TRBJ1-1,NA
CASSELAGTSGDTGELFF,TGCGCCAGCAGTGAGTTAGCAGGGACTAGCGGAGACACCGGGGAGCTGTTTTTT,TRBV10-2,TRBD2,TRBJ2-2,once
CASSTEMNTEAFF,TGCGCCAGCAGCACAGAGATGAACACTGAAGCTTTCTTT,TRBV5-1,NA,TRBJ1-1,NA
CASSLQGPDTQYF,TGTGCCAGCAGTTTGCAGGGGCCAGATACGCAGTATTTT,TRBV12-3/TRBV12-4,NA,TRBJ2-3,NA
CASSPPRYGYTF,TGTGCCAGCAGTCCCCCCCGCTATGGCTACACCTTC,TRBV28,NA,TRBJ1-2,NA
CSASSGSGTDTQYF,TGCAGTGCTAGTAGCGGGTCCGGCACAGATACGCAGTATTTT,TRBV20-1,TRBD2,TRBJ2-3,few
CASSLVGGVNEQFF,TGTGCCAGCAGCTTGGTAGGCGGGGTAAATGAGCAGTTCTTC,TRBV11-2,NA,TRBJ2-1,NA
CSVAGTGNGEQYF,TGCAGCGTGGCCGGGACAGGGAACGGTGAGCAGTACTTC,TRBV29-1,TRBD1,TRBJ2-7,NA
CAWSSGTGVEQYF,TGTGCCTGGAGTTCCGGGACAGGGGTCGAGCAGTACTTC,TRBV30,TRBD1,TRBJ2-7,NA
CASSSSGGLNTEAFF,TGTGCCAGCTCCTCGAGCGGGGGACTGAACACTGAAGCTTTCTTT,TRBV18,NA,TRBJ1-1,NA
CAWSPGNGGTEAFF,TGTGCCTGGAGTCCGGGGAACGGTGGCACTGAAGCTTTCTTT,TRBV30,NA,TRBJ1-1,NA
CASSPPGSPGEAFF,TGTGCCAGCAGTCCCCCGGGATCTCCGGGTGAAGCTTTCTTT,TRBV28,NA,TRBJ1-1,NA
CASSESGTGGDEQYF,TGTGCCAGCAGCGAGTCCGGGACAGGGGGCGACGAGCAGTACTTC,TRBV9,TRBD1,TRBJ2-7,once
CASSLTGGSQPQHF,TGTGCCAGCAGCTTAACAGGGGGCAGTCAGCCCCAGCATTTT,TRBV7-2,TRBD1,TRBJ1-5,NA
CASSRSGQGSYEQYF,TGTGCCAGCAGTCGCAGCGGACAGGGATCCTACGAGCAGTACTTC,TRBV6-2/TRBV6-3,TRBD1,TRBJ2-7,NA
CATSRVRVRGTDTQYF,TGTGCCACCAGCAGAGTGCGGGTACGGGGCACAGATACGCAGTATTTT,TRBV15,NA,TRBJ2-3,NA
CSVREGANYGYTF,TGCAGCGTCCGAGAGGGGGCAAACTATGGCTACACCTTC,TRBV29-1,TRBD1,TRBJ1-2,NA
CAGEEGLAGAHEQYF,TGTGCCGGGGAAGAAGGACTAGCGGGAGCCCACGAGCAGTACTTC,TRBV2,TRBD2,TRBJ2-7,NA
CSASQGEQYF,TGCAGTGCTAGTCAGGGAGAGCAGTACTTC,TRBV20-1,NA,TRBJ2-7,few
CASSSSGTGLYGYTF,TGCGCCAGCAGCTCCTCCGGGACAGGGCTCTATGGCTACACCTTC,TRBV5-1,TRBD1,TRBJ1-2,NA
CASRKTGGYTEAFF,TGTGCCAGCAGGAAGACAGGGGGGTACACTGAAGCTTTCTTT,TRBV27,TRBD1,TRBJ1-1,NA
CATSEEGGANQPQHF,TGTGCCACCAGTGAGGAAGGGGGGGCCAATCAGCCCCAGCATTTT,TRBV24-1,NA,TRBJ1-5,NA
CASSSAGSGANVLTF,TGTGCCAGCAGCTCCGCGGGGTCTGGGGCCAACGTCCTGACTTTC,TRBV7-3,NA,TRBJ2-6,NA
CASSVTGGSAGNTIYF,TGTGCCAGCAGCGTAACAGGGGGTAGCGCTGGAAACACCATATATTTT,TRBV7-8,TRBD1,TRBJ1-3,NA
CASTPGVPYEQYF,TGTGCCAGCACCCCGGGAGTTCCCTACGAGCAGTACTTC,TRBV5-4,NA,TRBJ2-7,NA
CASSAWGGSNQPQHF,TGTGCCAGCAGTGCCTGGGGGGGTAGCAATCAGCCCCAGCATTTT,TRBV28,NA,TRBJ1-5,NA
CASSPGDSWSPLHF,TGTGCCAGTAGTCCGGGGGATAGTTGGTCACCCCTCCACTTT,TRBV19,NA,TRBJ1-6,NA
CASSPDRGYNSPLHF,TGTGCCAGCAGCCCCGACAGGGGGTATAATTCACCCCTCCACTTT,TRBV7-9,TRBD1,TRBJ1-6,once
CASSGQGLAAQHF,TGCGCCAGCAGCGGGCAGGGGTTGGCGGCCCAGCATTTT,TRBV4-1,NA,TRBJ1-5,NA